This passage covers 5 T cell receptor beta chains from one sample sequenced in a study of blood T cells in healthy people across ages. A second PCR of roughly 7 to 11 cycles used a sample-barcoded 5' primer and a J-beta primer mix. TCRdb itself ran the 5' RACE reads through MiXCR, one entry per CDR3 protein. Among more than 900,000 distinct CDR3 sequences listed, about 28% were seen once. In addition, the sample was reused for a study of T cells of mothers and their children.

The sequenced material came from blood. The receptors were gathered from a woman aged 35 to 49 in good health.

This chain joins TRBV14 and TRBJ2-1; D remains unclear. The CDR3 is made up of 13 amino acids. Deletions cut 2 bases from V and 8 bases from J, with 10 bases between. Per germline, CDR1 SGHDN and CDR2 FVKESK. The CDR3 sequence: CASSQLLGDEQFF. In nucleotides, the CDR3 is TGTGCCAGCAGCCAACTCCTTGGGGATGAGCAGTTCTTC.

This clonotype was found many times. The chain has TRBV7-2 and TRBJ2-7, with D perhaps matching TRBD1 (6 bases). Germline V lookup: CDR1 SGHTA, CDR2 FQGNSA. V lost 4 bases, J lost 3 bases, and 13 bases lay in between. The CDR3 has 14 residues. CDR3: CASSSGAGYYEQYF. The DNA for the CDR3 is TGTGCCAGCAGCTCAGGGGCAGGCTACTACGAGCAGTACTTC. The variable domain in full, completed from reference TRBV7-2 and TRBJ2-7, reads GAGVSQSPSNKVTEKGKDVELRCDPISGHTALYWYRQSLGQGLEFLIYFQGNSAPDKSGLPSDRFSAERTGGSVSTLTIQRTQQEDSAVYLCASSSGAGYYEQYFGPGTRLTVT.

This clonotype showed up just a few times. This could be a read error, since a much larger clone is one nucleotide away. The chain uses TRBV29-1 and TRBJ2-6, with D tentatively TRBD1 (5 bases). The CDR3 totals 13 residues. Per the germline V gene, CDR1 is SQVTM and CDR2 is ANQGSEA. CDR3 nucleotide sequence: TGCAGCGTTAGTGGCTCTGGGGCCAACGTCCGGACTTTC. Its translation is CSVSGSGANVRTF.

The gene calls are TRBV20-1 and TRBJ2-1; 10 nucleotides agree with TRBD2. V shed 6 bases and J 8 bases; nucleotides not matched to a gene: 7. Germline V lookup: CDR1 DFQATT, CDR2 SNEGSKA (reference sequence). The CDR3 is made up of 13 amino acids. The CDR3 sequence: CSANPSGGHEQFF. CDR3 coding DNA: TGCAGTGCAAACCCTAGCGGGGGCCATGAGCAGTTCTTC.

On this clonotype itself: This sequence may be a read error, since a much larger clone differs from it by one base. The chain uses TRBV2 and TRBJ2-5; 7 bases map to TRBD1. The last part of the DNA fits TRBJ2-7 better; the J call may be wrong. Germline loops: CDR1 SNHLY, CDR2 FYNNEI. CDR3 length equals 14 residues. The DNA for the CDR3 is TGTGCCAGCGGAGGACAGGCTATCTCCTACGAGCAGTACTTC. Translated: CASGGQAISYEQYF.